One T cell receptor beta chain is described in this entry. These data originate in a study of T cells in localized non-small cell lung cancer. Sequencing was performed with immunoSEQ multiplex PCR; in TCRdb, only in-frame clones are kept and a portion is missing. This sample has tens of thousands of clones, with over 80% found just once. Looked up from germline, CDR1 is WSHSY and CDR2 is SAAADI. Trimming took off 0 bases at V and 1 base at J, with 9 bases between the two ends. The CDR3 runs 15 residues. This chain uses TRBV10-2 with TRBJ1-1; TRBD1 might be the D (5 bases). Sequenced here: peripheral blood, sampled before any cancer treatment. This TCR derives from an older female donor with stage I lung adenocarcinoma. The CDR3 coding sequence is TGCGCCAGCAGTGAGTCGACGGGGGGGAACACTGAAGCTTTCTTT. It translates to CASSESTGGNTEAFF.